This T cell receptor (beta chain) was sequenced during a study of blood T cell repertoires in COVID-19. Across the study: The United States, Italy and Spain provided the acute and convalescent COVID-19 samples.

The table lists this clone with a few counts. Original handling: Estimated nucleated cell counts came from reference gene primer amplification. Assay used: immunoSEQ multiplex PCR; TCRdb lists only in-frame clones, some missing. V, J and clone size reflect that table, while D and trimming were determined from the DNA. The sample holds a few hundred thousand clones, roughly 85% seen once. The germline gives CDR1 MNHEY, CDR2 SVGAGI. The CDR3 length is 14 residues. V was cut by 6 bases and J by 4 bases, with 13 bases left in between. Source material: peripheral blood. The chain employs TRBV6-5 and TRBJ1-5; no definite D call. This receptor was taken from a woman aged 18-29 years with acute or convalescent COVID-19. CDR3 amino acids: CASRAEVWNQPQHF. CDR3 in DNA: TGTGCCAGCAGGGCCGAGGTTTGGAATCAGCCCCAGCATTTT.